This passage covers 4 T cell receptor beta chains from one sample sequenced in a study of monozygotic twins with inflammatory bowel disease. TCRdb re-called the 5' RACE reads and gives one entry per CDR3 protein, without DNA. The sample data list around 450,000 distinct CDR3 sequences. Sequencing used blood. The receptors shown here come from a human donor with ulcerative colitis or Crohn's disease, or a healthy co-twin of an affected twin (not recorded which).

The CDR3 sequence: CASSPGRWETQYF. This chain joins TRBV11-2 and TRBJ2-5. The CDR3 totals 13 residues. Germline CDR1 is SGHAT and CDR2 is FQNNGV.

V usage is TRBV6-5 and J usage is TRBJ2-7. This CDR3 region has 16 residues. The germline V gene encodes CDR1 MNHEY and CDR2 SVGAGI. The CDR3 spells CASSYSMWTDSYEQYF.

The chain employs TRBV12-3 or TRBV12-4 and TRBJ2-3. The CDR3 contains 15 residues. CDR3 loop: CASSLALANTDTQYF.

The gene calls are TRBV2 and TRBJ2-2; with no DNA, the TCRdb D assignment of TRBD1 cannot be verified. Germline CDR1 and CDR2: SNHLY and FYNNEI. The length of the CDR3 is 14 residues. CDR3 region: CASIPTGYTGELFF.